The clone carrying this TCR beta chain came up a few times. Its antigen is not known. The data are from a study of T-cell memory formation after mild COVID-19. Study at large: TCR clusters showed largely donor specificity.

V was trimmed by 5 bases and J by 0 bases, leaving 10 bases between them. The CDR3 totals 14 residues. Constant-segment primers and 5'RACE yielded cDNA libraries for TCR alpha and TCR beta, each carrying sample barcodes and UMIs. In TCRdb, the 5' RACE reads were re-called with MiXCR into one record per CDR3 protein. The sample lists roughly 300,000 distinct CDR3 sequences, about an eighth occurring once. Study-level results: Clones that contracted from day 15 to 85 were balanced CD4/CD8, while later expanders leaned CD4+.

The sample taken for sequencing was PBMCs or a T cell subset sorted from them (not recorded which). The clonotype was recovered from a man aged 18 to 30 who had mild COVID-19 (a few samples of this study predate the infection). Cell type and time point are not known. The rearrangement links TRBV12-3 or TRBV12-4 to TRBJ1-1, with a possible D match to TRBD1 (6 bases). The CDR3 here is CASSPQGVNTEAFF. The DNA of the CDR3 is TGTGCCAGCAGTCCACAGGGTGTGAACACTGAAGCTTTCTTT.